One sample yielded the 23 T cell receptor beta chains listed below, sequenced in a study of tumor and adjacent non-tumor tissue in lung cancer. TCRbeta libraries were built with three rounds of nested PCR, modified from ARM-PCR. TCRdb re-called the multiplex PCR reads with MiXCR, one entry per CDR3 protein. The sample contains under 75,000 distinct CDR3 sequences, 55% to 70% of which appear only once. This sample's RNA came from whole unsorted tissue. The normal lung tissue was taken more than 3 cm from the tumor edge. The sequenced material came from distant non-tumor lung tissue. These receptors all come from a woman aged 50 to 65 with non-small cell lung cancer.

Points on this clonotype: At one end, the junction sequence differs from germline, possibly due to a read error. V gene TRBV11-2 combines with J gene TRBJ2-1; 11 bases line up with TRBD2. The CDR3 is 16 residues long. The germline V gene has CDR1 SGHAT and CDR2 FQNNGV. The CDR3 spells CACSQMILAGDNEQFF. As DNA, the CDR3 is TGTGCCTGCAGCCAGATGATACTAGCGGGGGACAATGAGCAATTCTTC.

Note on this clonotype: A much larger clone sits a single nucleotide away, making a read error possible. The CDR3 nucleotides are TGCAGCATAAGGGGGCTTGACTACGATGAGCAGTTCTTC. The encoded protein is CSIRGLDYDEQFF. The V gene is TRBV29-1, the J gene TRBJ2-1, with 7 bases fitting TRBD1. The CDR3 is 13 residues long. The germline CDR1 and CDR2 sequences are SQVTM and ANQGSEA.

A single count supports this clonotype. This chain connects TRBV10-2 to TRBJ1-3; D unclear. The CDR3 totals 15 residues. V dropped 4 bases and J dropped 2 bases, with 12 bases sitting between them. CDR1 and CDR2 (germline): WSHSY, SAAADI. The CDR3 spells CASSGSTTPGNTIYF. In DNA form, the CDR3 reads TGCGCCAGCAGTGGGTCGACCACCCCTGGAAACACCATATATTTT.

This chain connects TRBV11-2 to TRBJ2-7, with a weak D call TRBD1 (6 bases). Per germline, CDR1 SGHAT and CDR2 FQNNGV. This CDR3 has 15 residues. With 0 bases removed from V and 13 bases from J, the gap between germline ends came to 22 bases. The CDR3 here is CASSLDRGISYGQYF. In DNA form, the CDR3 reads TGTGCCAGCAGCTTAGACAGGGGTATCTCCTACGGGCAATACTTC.

The chain recombines TRBV10-3 with TRBJ2-1, with no clear D. The CDR3 runs 11 residues. Germline assignment: CDR1 ENHRY and CDR2 SYGVKD. V lost 8 bases and J lost 9, with 11 bases in between. CDR3 coding DNA: TGTGCCATCCAGACGACGGGTGAGCAGTTCTTC. Its protein is CAIQTTGEQFF.

About this clonotype itself: This may stem from a read error, because a much larger clone lies one nucleotide away. Because the CDR3 is missing its conserved closing phenylalanine or tryptophan, this is likely a read error. This chain uses TRBV20-1 with TRBJ1-1; D call uncertain. CDR1 and CDR2 from the germline V gene are DFQATT and SNEGSKA (reference sequence). The CDR3 has 15 residues. V lost 0 bases and J 4 bases, leaving 15 bases between the germline ends. The CDR3 sequence: CSARDVVRGSTEAFY. The CDR3 nucleotides are TGCAGTGCTAGAGATGTCGTCAGAGGGAGCACTGAAGCTTTCTAT.

This clonotype has ten or more counts. A read error may be the cause here, since a much bigger clone is one base away. The chain employs TRBV29-1 and TRBJ1-1, with D possibly being TRBD1 (5 bases). The CDR3 is 14 amino acids. Trimming stripped 5 bases from V and 2 bases from J, with 15 bases between. Germline CDR1 SQVTM, CDR2 ANQGSEA. CDR3 residues: CSVRRGGANTEAFF. The CDR3 region has the DNA TGCAGCGTTCGACGGGGTGGGGCAAACACTGAAGCTTTCTTT. Supplemented by reference TRBV29-1 and TRBJ1-1, the full variable domain reads SAVISQKPSRDICQRGTSLTIQCQVDSQVTMMFWYRQQPGQSLTLIATANQGSEATYESGFVIDKFPISRPNLTFSTLTVSNMSPEDSSIYLCSVRRGGANTEAFFGQGTRLTVV.

Only one count was recorded for this clonotype. Given a much more abundant clone one base away, this may be a read error. CDR3 DNA sequence: TGTGCCATCAGAGAGGAGGGGACAGGGTATGACTTC. The encoded protein is CAIREEGTGYDF. The V gene is TRBV10-3, the J gene TRBJ2-7; TRBD1 matches 9 bases. This CDR3 has 12 amino acids. The germline CDR1 and CDR2 sequences are ENHRY and SYGVKD.

The chain joins TRBV28 to TRBJ2-7, with TRBD1 matching over 7 bases. There are 12 residues in the CDR3. Germline V gene lookup returns CDR1 MDHEN and CDR2 SYDVKM. With 2 bases clipped from V and 6 bases from J, the junction kept 1 base outside the gene matches. CDR3 residues: CASSLRGREQYF. The CDR3 nucleotides read TGTGCCAGCAGTTTAAGGGGGCGCGAGCAGTACTTC.

A word on this clonotype: A much larger clone lies a single base off, so this may be a read error. The chain uses TRBV4-2 and TRBJ1-1, with a possible D match to TRBD1 (6 bases). Germline V gives CDR1 LGHNA, CDR2 YNFKEQ. V lost 1 base and J lost 4, with 13 bases in between. The CDR3 sequence is 15 residues long. DNA of the CDR3: TGTGCCAGCAGCCAAGCGGGGGGCATGGCCACTGAAGCTTTCTTT. Residues: CASSQAGGMATEAFF.

As regards this clonotype: A much larger clone differs from this one at a single base, so this may be a read error. The conserved closing phenylalanine or tryptophan is absent in this CDR3, likely reflecting a read error. This chain uses TRBV12-3 or TRBV12-4 with TRBJ2-4; D may be TRBD2 (6 bases). The CDR3 contains 13 residues. The ends were cut back, 1 base at V and 7 bases at J, with 8 bases in the middle. CDR3 DNA sequence: TGTGCCAGCAGTTTAGGGGGGAGGAACATTCAGTACTGC. Its protein product is CASSLGGRNIQYC.

Notes on this clonotype: Since a much larger clone is just one base distant, this may be a read error. The CDR3 sequence is CSASDRGQGSTEAFF. The CDR3 DNA sequence: TGCAGTGCTAGTGATAGGGGGCAAGGTTCGACTGAAGCTTTCTTT. The chain carries TRBV20-1 and TRBJ1-1; 7 bases fit TRBD1. The CDR3 consists of 15 residues. The V and J ends lost 3 bases and 5 bases, in that order; junction bases with no gene match: 12. Germline lookup yields CDR1 DFQATT and CDR2 SNEGSKA (reference sequence).

This clonotype was seen only a few times. The junction differs from germline at one of its ends, possibly a read error. This chain connects TRBV28 to TRBJ1-3, with D possibly being TRBD1 (5 bases). Germline V gene lookup returns CDR1 MDHEN and CDR2 SYDVKM. The CDR3 consists of 15 residues. The CDR3 DNA reads as TGTGCCAGCAGTCGTGGGACCAGCTCTGGAAACATCATATATTTT. Its protein is CASSRGTSSGNIIYF. Full variable domain (remainder filled in from reference TRBV28 and TRBJ1-3): DVKVTQSSRYLVKRTGEKVFLECVQDMDHENMFWYRQDPGLGLRLIYFSYDVKMKEKGDIPEGYSVSREKKERFSLILESASTNQTSMYLCASSRGTSSGNIIYFGEGSWLTVV.

On this clonotype: A clone one base away is much larger, so this may be a read error. The rearrangement uses TRBV7-3 and TRBJ2-1; no reliable D call. This CDR3 comprises 15 residues. The germline V gene encodes CDR1 SGHTA and CDR2 FQGTGA. The DNA for the CDR3 is TGTGCCAGCAGCTTTAGCAAGGCCCCATACAATGAGCAGTTGTTC. It codes for CASSFSKAPYNEQLF. Drawing the rest from reference TRBV7-3 and TRBJ2-1, the complete variable domain is GAGVSQTPSNKVTEKGKYVELRCDPISGHTALYWYRQSLGQGPEFLIYFQGTGAADDSGLPNDRFFAVRPEGSVSTLKIQRTERGDSAVYLCASSFSKAPYNEQLFGPGTRLTVL.

Turning to this clonotype: Since a much larger clone is just one base distant, this may be a read error. J is TRBJ2-2 and V is TRBV4-1, with 16 bases fitting TRBD2. Germline loops: CDR1 MGHRA, CDR2 YSYEKL. Trimming took 4 bases from V and 7 from J; bases not matched to a gene: 9. CDR3 length equals 18 residues. CDR3 in amino acids: CASSLSPGLAGGVGELFF. CDR3 bases: TGCGCCAGCAGCCTGAGTCCGGGACTAGCGGGAGGGGTCGGGGAGCTGTTTTTT.

V gene TRBV5-5 combines with J gene TRBJ2-5; 7 bases line up with TRBD1. Per germline, CDR1 SGHKS and CDR2 YYEKEE (reference sequence). The CDR3 totals 13 residues. The V segment lost 3 bases and the J segment 8 bases; nucleotides outside the gene matches: 7. DNA of the CDR3: TGTGCCAGCAGCTCGACAGGGAGCGATACCCAGTACTTC. Translating gives CASSSTGSDTQYF.

About this clonotype: This clone may be a read error of a much larger clone one base away. The V call is TRBV6-5, the J call TRBJ2-6, with 7 bases identical to TRBD1. This CDR3 is built from 19 residues. J gave up 1 base and V 7 bases, and 16 bases lay outside the gene matches. Germline V gene lookup returns CDR1 MNHEY and CDR2 SVGAGI. CDR3 DNA sequence: TGTGCCAGCAATCCAGGACCCGGGACAGTGGGTTCTGGGGCCAACGTCCTGACTTTC. Protein sequence: CASNPGPGTVGSGANVLTF.

Remarks on this clonotype: This clone may be a read error of a much larger clone one base away. CDR3 in DNA: TGTGCCAGCAGTTGCTACGGGGAGCTGTTTTTT. As protein: CASSCYGELFF. This sequence joins TRBV6-6 and TRBJ2-2; D not resolved. V was shortened by 4 bases and J by 7 bases, with 4 bases between the two germline ends. The CDR3 extends over 11 amino acids. The germline V gene encodes CDR1 MNHNY and CDR2 SVGAGI (reference sequence).

There are many counts of this clonotype. CDR3 sequence: CASSLNRADEQYF. The CDR3 nucleotides are TGTGCCAGCAGCCTAAACAGGGCGGACGAGCAGTACTTC. The genes are TRBV14 and TRBJ2-7, with TRBD1 as a possible D gene (6 bases). Germline CDR1 reads SGHDN; CDR2 reads FVKESK. The ends were cut back, 4 bases at V and 5 bases at J, with 12 bases in the middle. The CDR3 covers 13 residues.

As regards this clonotype: The germline gene is not matched at one end of the junction; a read error may be the cause. The chain couples TRBV6-5 to TRBJ2-7, with 10 bases fitting TRBD2. Germline CDR1 MNHEY, CDR2 SVGAGI. The CDR3 consists of 16 residues. This CDR3 is CASSLNWASGSYDQYF. The CDR3 DNA reads TGCGCCAGCAGCCTGAATTGGGCTAGCGGGAGCTACGATCAGTACTTC.

To note about this clonotype: At one end the junction does not follow the germline gene, possibly because of a read error. The V and J genes are TRBV20-1 and TRBJ1-2, with no clear D. Germline assignment: CDR1 DFQATT and CDR2 SNEGSKA (reference sequence). The CDR3 consists of 12 residues. CDR3 bases: TGCAATGCTAGAGACGAAAACGGGATACCGGGCTTC. It translates to CNARDENGIPGF.

About this clonotype itself: This may arise from a read error, as a much more abundant clone is one base away. The chain joins TRBV29-1 to TRBJ2-7, with a tentative D call TRBD2 (6 bases). This CDR3 spans 13 amino acids. Germline CDR1 and CDR2: SQVTM and ANQGSEA. CDR3 DNA sequence: TGCGGCGTACTGGGCGGACTACGAAACGAGCAGTACTTC. This gives the protein CGVLGGLRNEQYF.

About this clonotype: A much more abundant neighbour one base away suggests this may be a read error. V usage is TRBV20-1 and J usage is TRBJ1-2; 9 nucleotides agree with TRBD1. The CDR3 has 15 residues. CDR1 and CDR2 from the germline V gene are DFQATT and SNEGSKA (reference sequence). CDR3 loop: CSALATGGFNCGYTF. Written as DNA, the CDR3 is TGCAGTGCTCTCGCGACAGGGGGGTTTAACTGTGGCTACACCTTC.